This TCR beta chain is drawn from a study of T cells in Graves' hyperthyroidism and ophthalmopathy. Patients having uncontrolled infection, another autoimmune disease, pregnancy or lactation were not included. Diagnostic assessment was based on clinical symptoms, serum thyroxine and TRAb, thyroid ultrasound and orbital computed tomography. CDR1 is SGHAT, CDR2 FQNNGV, per germline. The CDR3 has 15 amino acids. Amplification targeted TCR beta CDR3 regions from RNA transcripts. HTBI primers were the set used in a first-round RT-PCR of the TCR CDR3. TCRdb passed the multiplex PCR reads through MiXCR, listing each CDR3 protein once. The data contain a few hundred thousand distinct CDR3 sequences, approximately 16% of them singletons. With respect to this clonotype: Its antigen is undetermined. One junction end does not reproduce the germline sequence, and a read error may be involved.

The study's findings and limits: Ophthalmopathy and stable hyperthyroidism were told apart by a 13 V-J model. Most thyroid clonotypes that were expanded above 0.001 also turned up in blood.

The sequence came from a woman between 55 and 75 years old with Graves' ophthalmopathy. The material sequenced was blood. The chain couples TRBV11-2 to TRBJ2-2; D might be TRBD1 or TRBD2, each matching 6 bases. CDR3 in amino acids: CASSTGTLNTGGLFF. The CDR3 nucleotides read TGTGCCAGCAGCACCGGGACATTGAACACCGGGGGGCTGTTTTTT. Together with reference TRBV11-2 and TRBJ2-2, the CDR3 gives the full variable domain: EAGVAQSPRYKIIEKRQSVAFWCNPISGHATLYWYQQILGQGPKLLIQFQNNGVVDDSQLPKDRFSAERLKGVDSTLKIQPAKLEDSAVYLCASSTGTLNTGGLFFGEGSRLTVL.